Following are 30 T cell receptor beta chains from one sample sequenced in a study of blood T cell repertoires in COVID-19. TCRdb keeps only in-frame clones here, not all; method: immunoSEQ multiplex PCR. Seen here are 130,000 or so clones, around 88% observed once, and the top ten hold 10%. Sequenced sample: peripheral blood. These receptors were collected from a man in his fifties with acute or convalescent COVID-19.

This rearrangement joins TRBV28 to TRBJ1-3; 7 bases map to TRBD1. The CDR3 has 14 residues. V trimming: 5 bases; J trimming: 4 bases; junction bases outside the gene matches: 5. Germline values: CDR1 MDHEN, CDR2 SYDVKM. Written as DNA, the CDR3 is TGTGCCAGCAGTACCGCGGGACAGGGAAACACCATATATTTT. It codes for CASSTAGQGNTIYF. The full variable domain, its missing parts supplied by reference TRBV28 and TRBJ1-3, is DVKVTQSSRYLVKRTGEKVFLECVQDMDHENMFWYRQDPGLGLRLIYFSYDVKMKEKGDIPEGYSVSREKKERFSLILESASTNQTSMYLCASSTAGQGNTIYFGEGSWLTVV.

This rearrangement joins TRBV28 to TRBJ1-5; TRBD1 aligns across 7 bases. This CDR3 contains 13 residues. V lost 6 bases, J lost 6 bases, and 5 bases stayed unmatched. Germline lookup yields CDR1 MDHEN and CDR2 SYDVKM. This CDR3 is CASRRQGGQPQHF. CDR3 bases: TGTGCCAGCAGACGACAGGGAGGTCAGCCCCAGCATTTT.

The rearrangement uses TRBV9 and TRBJ2-2; 8 positions agree with TRBD2. The CDR3 length is 15 residues. V lost 2 bases and J lost 1; bases outside the gene matches: 1. Germline CDR1 and CDR2: SGDLS and YYNGEE. CDR3 DNA sequence: TGTGCCAGCAGCGTCAGCGGGGGGAACACCGGGGAGCTGTTTTTT. Translating it yields CASSVSGGNTGELFF.

This rearrangement joins TRBV10-3 to TRBJ1-6; weak D call: TRBD1 (6 bases). The V end was cut by 7 bases, the J end by 7 bases, with 11 bases between. This CDR3 comprises 13 residues. CDR1 ENHRY and CDR2 SYGVKD come from the germline V gene. CDR3 nucleotide sequence: TGTGCCATCACCGGACAGCCGAATTCACCCCTCCACTTT. This encodes CAITGQPNSPLHF.

This rearrangement joins TRBV18 to TRBJ1-1; D might be TRBD1 (5 bases). CDR1 KGHSH and CDR2 LQKENI come from the germline V gene. This CDR3 region has 13 residues. Trimming stripped 7 bases from V and 1 base from J, with 10 bases between. The CDR3 sequence: CASCGTRNTEAFF. The CDR3 coding sequence is TGTGCCAGCTGCGGGACGAGGAACACTGAAGCTTTCTTT.

The chain uses TRBV11-2 and TRBJ1-1, with no clear D. The V end was cut by 5 bases, the J end by 0 bases, with 7 bases between. The germline V gene has CDR1 SGHAT and CDR2 FQNNGV. The CDR3 is 13 amino acids. The CDR3 loop reads CASSLGVNTEAFF. The CDR3 DNA follows: TGTGCCAGCAGCCTGGGCGTGAACACTGAAGCTTTCTTT.

This clone was seen a single time. Other DNA sequences of this sample code for an identical CDR3. V is TRBV3-1 (or the pseudogene TRBV3-2) and J is TRBJ2-2, with D tentatively TRBD2 (5 bases). V dropped 2 bases and J dropped 5 bases, with 6 bases sitting between them. The CDR3 is made up of 13 amino acids. In germline, CDR1 is LGHDT, CDR2 YNNKEL (reference sequence). CDR3 region: CASSQRGTGELFF. CDR3 coding DNA: TGTGCCAGCAGCCAACGGGGAACCGGGGAGCTGTTTTTT.

This sequence joins TRBV7-2 and TRBJ1-1, with TRBD1 matching over 8 bases. Trimming at V came to 2 bases and at J to 1 base, leaving 3 bases not matched to a gene. Looked up from germline, CDR1 is SGHTA and CDR2 is FQGNSA. The length of the CDR3 is 15 residues. The CDR3 DNA reads as TGTGCCAGCAGCTTATTGGGGACAGGGAACACTGAAGCTTTCTTT. Encoded protein: CASSLLGTGNTEAFF.

V gene TRBV28 combines with J gene TRBJ1-1; D gene unclear. V was shortened by 8 bases and J by 3 bases, with 10 bases between the two germline ends. Germline V gene lookup returns CDR1 MDHEN and CDR2 SYDVKM. The CDR3 extends over 12 amino acids. This CDR3 is CASSTTYTEAFF. CDR3 DNA: TGTGCCAGCTCTACGACATACACTGAAGCTTTCTTT.

This clone was recorded once. This chain connects TRBV5-1 to TRBJ1-2, with a tentative D call TRBD1 (5 bases). The germline V gene has CDR1 SGHRS and CDR2 YFSETQ. The ends were cut back, 5 bases at V and 5 bases at J, with 13 bases in the middle. The CDR3 covers 13 residues. CDR3 bases: TGCGCCAGCAGAGATCCCGGGGGTTATGGCTACACCTTC. This codes for CASRDPGGYGYTF. Drawing the rest from reference TRBV5-1 and TRBJ1-2, the complete variable domain is KAGVTQTPRYLIKTRGQQVTLSCSPISGHRSVSWYQQTPGQGLQFLFEYFSETQRNKGNFPGRFSGRQFSNSRSEMNVSTLELGDSALYLCASRDPGGYGYTFGSGTRLTVV.

The chain recombines TRBV5-5 with TRBJ1-4, with 8 bases matching TRBD1. The CDR3 consists of 16 residues. Germline V CDR1 and CDR2: SGHKS, YYEKEE (reference sequence). V shed 6 bases, J shed 8 bases, and the junction held 15 bases outside the gene matches. The CDR3 is CASTQSRGQVREKLFF. As DNA, the CDR3 is TGTGCCAGCACCCAAAGCAGGGGGCAGGTTCGGGAAAAACTGTTTTTT.

This clone was picked up a small number of times. The chain is built from TRBV29-1 and TRBJ2-5; the match to TRBD1 covers 8 bases. This CDR3 region has 13 residues. Germline assignment: CDR1 SQVTM and CDR2 ANQGSEA. The trim removed 3 bases at V and 4 bases at J, leaving 4 bases unmatched. CDR3 DNA: TGCAGCGTTGATCCCCAGGGGGCAGAGACCCAGTACTTC. It codes for CSVDPQGAETQYF.

The rearrangement uses TRBV28 and TRBJ1-6, with TRBD1 as a possible D gene (6 bases). Germline assignment: CDR1 MDHEN and CDR2 SYDVKM. The CDR3 length is 14 residues. Trimming stripped 6 bases from V and 10 bases from J, with 16 bases between. CDR3 sequence reads: CASRGRGRISPLHF. The CDR3 DNA reads as TGTGCCAGCAGGGGCAGGGGCAGAATATCACCCCTCCACTTT.

This clone appeared once. The chain carries TRBV28 and TRBJ2-5; 12 bases are a match to TRBD2. The V segment lost 5 bases and the J segment 5 bases; nucleotides outside the gene matches: 12. The CDR3 sequence is 17 residues long. Germline V gene sequence: CDR1 MDHEN, CDR2 SYDVKM. CDR3 DNA sequence: TGTGCCAGCAGTGCCGCTTCTAGCGGGAGGGCCCGGGAGACCCAGTACTTC. This gives the protein CASSAASSGRARETQYF. The variable domain in full, with the rest retrieved from reference TRBV28 and TRBJ2-5, is DVKVTQSSRYLVKRTGEKVFLECVQDMDHENMFWYRQDPGLGLRLIYFSYDVKMKEKGDIPEGYSVSREKKERFSLILESASTNQTSMYLCASSAASSGRARETQYFGPGTRLLVL.

The chain has TRBV5-1 and TRBJ1-3; TRBD1 matches at 9 bases. Germline V gene data show CDR1 as SGHRS and CDR2 as YFSETQ. The CDR3 spans 14 residues. V lost 1 base and J lost 6; bases outside the gene matches: 2. CDR3 residues: CASSLTGGENTIYF. As DNA, the CDR3 is TGCGCCAGCAGCTTGACAGGGGGCGAAAACACCATATATTTT. Combining the CDR3 with reference TRBV5-1 and TRBJ1-3 gives the whole variable domain KAGVTQTPRYLIKTRGQQVTLSCSPISGHRSVSWYQQTPGQGLQFLFEYFSETQRNKGNFPGRFSGRQFSNSRSEMNVSTLELGDSALYLCASSLTGGENTIYFGEGSWLTVV.

The rearrangement uses TRBV4-2 and TRBJ1-6; D gene unclear. V gave up 0 bases and J gave up 12 bases, with 6 bases separating them. Germline CDR1 and CDR2: LGHNA and YNFKEQ. This CDR3 is built from 12 residues. DNA of the CDR3: TGTGCCAGCAGCCAAGAGGGGAGACCCCTCCACTTT. This sequence encodes CASSQEGRPLHF.

The chain is built from TRBV27 and TRBJ2-7; 7 nucleotides line up with TRBD2. Trimming removed 7 bases from V and 8 bases from J; junction bases left unmatched: 11. The CDR3 extends over 13 amino acids. CDR1 is MNHEY and CDR2 is SMNVEV in the germline V gene (reference sequence). CDR3 region: CASMGGKRYKQYF. In nucleotides, the CDR3 is TGTGCCAGCATGGGAGGGAAACGTTACAAGCAGTACTTC.

J is TRBJ2-7 and V is TRBV15; 11 bases align to TRBD1. CDR1 is LNHNV and CDR2 is YYDKDF in the germline V gene (reference sequence). The CDR3 runs 16 residues. J was trimmed by 6 bases and V by 0 bases; bases with no gene match: 7. The CDR3 reads CATSRDGGQGESEQYF. The DNA of the CDR3 is TGTGCCACCAGCAGAGATGGGGGACAGGGGGAATCCGAGCAGTACTTC.

This clone was counted a few times. The chain has TRBV7-9 and TRBJ2-7; a weak D match, TRBD1 (6 bases). V lost 3 bases to trimming and J lost 3 bases, with 15 bases between them. The germline V gene has CDR1 SEHNR and CDR2 FQNEAQ (reference sequence). CDR3 length: 15 residues. The CDR3 coding sequence is TGTGCCAGCAGCTTGGACGGGGACATCGGCTACGAGCAGTACTTC. Its translation is CASSLDGDIGYEQYF.

This rearrangement joins TRBV28 to TRBJ2-2; weak D call: TRBD1 (6 bases). The CDR3 runs to 16 residues. In germline, CDR1 is MDHEN, CDR2 SYDVKM. The V end lost 6 bases, the J end lost 3 bases, and 17 bases lay between the germline ends. CDR3 bases: TGTGCCAGCAGCGATCCCGGGACAATAGACACCGGGGAGCTGTTTTTT. Translation: CASSDPGTIDTGELFF.

This chain joins TRBV14 and TRBJ1-1; possibly TRBD1 for D (6 bases). Trimming removed 5 bases from V and 7 bases from J, with 20 bases in between. The CDR3 is 15 amino acids. Germline CDR1 SGHDN, CDR2 FVKESK. CDR3 sequence reads: CASSISRGPGLEAFF. DNA of the CDR3: TGTGCCAGCAGCATAAGCAGGGGTCCTGGGCTTGAAGCTTTCTTT. The whole variable domain, filled in from reference TRBV14 and TRBJ1-1, reads EAGVTQFPSHSVIEKGQTVTLRCDPISGHDNLYWYRRVMGKEIKFLLHFVKESKQDESGMPNNRFLAERTGGTYSTLKVQPAELEDSGVYFCASSISRGPGLEAFFGQGTRLTVV.

The V and J genes are TRBV5-6 and TRBJ2-3; D call uncertain. The CDR3 spans 14 residues. Germline lookup yields CDR1 SGHDT and CDR2 YYEEEE. The V end was cut by 2 bases, the J end by 2 bases, with 9 bases between. The CDR3 here is CASSFFQHTDTQYF. CDR3 DNA sequence: TGTGCCAGCAGCTTTTTCCAACACACAGATACGCAGTATTTT.

This rearrangement joins TRBV11-2 to TRBJ2-1; 9 bases are shared with TRBD2. The CDR3 totals 17 residues. The germline gives CDR1 SGHAT, CDR2 FQNNGV. V dropped 7 bases and J dropped 1; count of bases not matched to a gene: 11. DNA of the CDR3: TGTGCCAGCATCCCAACCGGGCTAGCGGGATCCTACAATGAGCAGTTCTTC. Encoded protein: CASIPTGLAGSYNEQFF.

The rearrangement uses TRBV4-2 and TRBJ2-2; D is undetermined. Germline V lookup: CDR1 LGHNA, CDR2 YNFKEQ. The CDR3 runs 12 residues. With 4 bases removed from V and 7 bases from J, the gap between germline ends came to 7 bases. The CDR3 DNA reads as TGTGCCAGCAGCCCTATGTACGGGGAGCTGTTTTTT. This sequence encodes CASSPMYGELFF.

This chain links TRBV6-1 with TRBJ1-5; 8 bases are shared with TRBD1. V lost 5 bases to trimming and J lost 3 bases; unmatched junction nucleotides: 3. The CDR3 is 14 amino acids. The germline gives CDR1 MNHNS, CDR2 SASEGT. The CDR3 reads CASSLTGDNQPQHF. CDR3 nucleotide sequence: TGTGCCAGCAGTTTGACAGGGGACAATCAGCCCCAGCATTTT.

The gene calls are TRBV7-2 and TRBJ2-1; D is perhaps TRBD2 (6 bases). The germline CDR1 and CDR2 sequences are SGHTA and FQGNSA. There are 16 residues in the CDR3. V dropped 3 bases and J dropped 5 bases, with 17 bases sitting between them. The CDR3 sequence: CASSFRTGVRNNEQFF. As DNA, the CDR3 is TGTGCCAGCAGCTTTAGAACGGGAGTCCGGAACAATGAGCAGTTCTTC.

This chain connects TRBV5-6 to TRBJ1-5, with D possibly matching TRBD1 (6 bases). The CDR3 contains 16 residues. Trimming took off 4 bases at V and 0 bases at J, with 14 bases between the two ends. Germline V CDR1 and CDR2: SGHDT, YYEEEE. The CDR3 DNA follows: TGTGCCAGCAGCCGATTCGGGGGGCATAGCAATCAGCCCCAGCATTTT. Its translation: CASSRFGGHSNQPQHF.

This chain uses TRBV5-1 with TRBJ1-4; TRBD1 agrees at 7 bases. The CDR3 spans 18 residues. Trimming at V came to 4 bases and at J to 4 bases, leaving 16 bases not matched to a gene. In germline, CDR1 is SGHRS, CDR2 YFSETQ. CDR3 DNA sequence: TGCGCCAGCAGCCCATGGGCGTCGGGACAGAGCCTTAATGAAAAACTGTTTTTT. This codes for CASSPWASGQSLNEKLFF.

This clone was seen more than once but under ten times. The genes are TRBV10-3 and TRBJ1-1; 8 positions match TRBD1. The CDR3 is made up of 14 amino acids. Germline trimming cut 6 bases from V and 6 bases from J; bases unmatched to any gene: 9. Germline V CDR1 and CDR2: ENHRY, SYGVKD. CDR3 bases: TGTGCCATCAGCCGAGACAGGGGAGGGTCTGAAGCTTTCTTT. Its protein is CAISRDRGGSEAFF.

This rearrangement joins TRBV5-1 to TRBJ2-5, with 9 bases identical to TRBD2. The CDR3 has 17 residues. CDR1 and CDR2 from the germline V gene are SGHRS and YFSETQ. Losses at the gene ends were 4 bases for V and 3 bases for J; bases not matched to a gene: 13. The CDR3 sequence is CASSQARSSGVEETQYF. The DNA for the CDR3 is TGCGCCAGCAGCCAGGCTCGGTCTAGCGGGGTAGAAGAGACCCAGTACTTC.